This entry features one TCR beta chain sequence. Per the study methods: Cell counts per sample came from amplifying reference gene primers. Using immunoSEQ multiplex PCR, the repertoire was profiled, and TCRdb retains in-frame clones only, with some absent. V, J and clone size derive from that table, while D and trimming were established from the DNA sequence. The sample contains roughly 100,000 clones, approximately 85% of which appear only once. The CDR3 covers 15 residues. CDR1 is KGHSH and CDR2 is LQKENI in the germline V gene. J lost 4 bases, V lost 4 bases, and 7 bases had no gene match. The sample originates from a study of blood T cell repertoires in COVID-19. The overall study: T cells, B-cell-depleted T cells, or PBMCs provided the cDNA or gDNA that served as material.

The clonotype comes from an elderly woman with active or convalescent COVID-19. The chain employs TRBV18 and TRBJ2-5; the match to TRBD1 covers 9 bases. Sequenced: peripheral blood. CDR3 in amino acids: CASSQDRGRGETQYF. For the CDR3, the DNA is TGTGCCAGCTCACAGGACAGGGGCCGAGGAGAGACCCAGTACTTC.